This TCR beta chain was found in a study of early T cells in non-severe SARS-CoV-2 infection. MiXCR was run by TCRdb on the 5' RACE reads, yielding one entry per CDR3 protein. Here the sample spans fewer than 30,000 distinct CDR3 sequences, approximately 4.5% being singletons. The sample holds many counts of this clonotype. Unmatched junction bases numbered 14, after V lost 8 bases and J lost 8 bases. Germline V gene data show CDR1 as MRHNA and CDR2 as SNTAGT. The CDR3 is 15 amino acids. The chain has TRBV6-4 and TRBJ2-1; TRBD2 matches 8 bases. This TCR was recovered from an adult who was a healthcare worker with PCR-confirmed SARS-CoV-2 infection or an uninfected control (not recorded which). Sequencing input: whole blood. The CDR3 DNA is TGTGCCAGCTCCCTCTACCCTGGACTAGCCGATGAGCAGTTCTTC. Translation gives CASSLYPGLADEQFF.